Presented here are 8 T cell receptor beta chains from one specimen sequenced in a study of CD4 T cells in relation to SARS-CoV-2 and coronaviruses (dated by TCRdb to 2020 to 2023). What these receptors recognize is not known. CD4+ T cells from unexposed donors were collected before the COVID-19 pandemic (2011-2018). After about 10 days of culture, CD4+ T cells were isolated with the EasySep CD4+ T cell isolation kit. Library construction relied on the immunoSEQ multiplex PCR assay. TCRdb took this table from immuneACCESS and kept in-frame rearrangements with V and J called. Such tables lack part of the clones; where checked against another copy, unresolved V genes explain under half of the gap, and the rest is unexplained. Recorded for this sample are about 20,000 clones; around 74% of them occurred a single time. The ten largest clones take up about 15% of the sample. Input material: CD4+ T cells from PBMCs, cultured in vitro. The receptors come from a human donor in good health.

The chain couples TRBV3-1 (or the pseudogene TRBV3-2) to TRBJ1-1, with 8 bases identical to TRBD1. Trimming at V came to 1 base and at J to 3 bases, leaving 4 bases not matched to a gene. The CDR3 length is 15 residues. Germline V CDR1 and CDR2: LGHDT, YNNKEL (reference sequence). The CDR3: CASSQGTGLYTEAFF. The CDR3 nucleotides read TGTGCCAGCAGCCAAGGGACAGGGCTTTACACTGAAGCTTTCTTT.

V is TRBV6-6 and J is TRBJ1-1; a weak D match, TRBD1 (5 bases). The germline V gene encodes CDR1 MNHNY and CDR2 SVGAGI (reference sequence). V lost 2 bases and J lost 0, with 7 bases in between. The CDR3 consists of 14 residues. CDR3 in DNA: TGTGCCAGCAGTTACGCAGGGATGAACACTGAAGCTTTCTTT. Translating it yields CASSYAGMNTEAFF.

The J gene is TRBJ2-3, the V gene TRBV7-6; the match to TRBD2 covers 11 bases. V trimming: 1 base; J trimming: 4 bases; junction bases outside the gene matches: 1. This CDR3 region has 15 residues. Germline loops: CDR1 SGHVS, CDR2 FNYEAQ. The CDR3 DNA is TGTGCCAGCAGCTTAGTTAGCGGGAGGGCAGATACGCAGTATTTT. Translated, it gives CASSLVSGRADTQYF.

This clone was observed a single time. This chain uses TRBV6-5 with TRBJ1-4, with no clear D. The CDR3 runs 13 residues. Germline CDR1 is MNHEY and CDR2 is SVGAGI. V lost 10 bases, J lost 6 bases, and 15 bases lay in between. The CDR3 loop reads CATSRDVDEKLFF. Here the CDR3 DNA reads TGTGCCACCTCAAGAGATGTGGATGAAAAACTGTTTTTT.

The J gene is TRBJ2-1, the V gene TRBV6-5, with D unclear. Germline V gene lookup returns CDR1 MNHEY and CDR2 SVGAGI. Trimming stripped 5 bases from V and 9 bases from J, with 14 bases between. This CDR3 spans 13 amino acids. CDR3 coding DNA: TGTGCCAGCAGTCGCGGTTTGGGTCTTGAGCAGTTCTTC. It is translated as CASSRGLGLEQFF.

The chain combines TRBV5-8 with TRBJ2-1; 10 bases agree with TRBD2. The CDR3 extends over 15 amino acids. The ends lost 4 bases at V and 6 bases at J; junction bases unmatched: 7. Per germline, CDR1 SGHTS and CDR2 YDEGEE. DNA for the CDR3: TGTGCCAGCAGCCCCGGGACTAGCGAGATCAATGAGCAGTTCTTC. Translating it yields CASSPGTSEINEQFF.

The chain uses TRBV18 and TRBJ1-2; TRBD1 agrees at 8 bases. There are 16 residues in the CDR3. V lost 3 bases and J lost 5; bases outside the gene matches: 11. Germline V gene lookup returns CDR1 KGHSH and CDR2 LQKENI. CDR3 region: CASSPGYGQGVYGYTF. The CDR3 DNA follows: TGTGCCAGCTCACCTGGATACGGACAGGGCGTATATGGCTACACCTTC.

This chain uses TRBV6-6 with TRBJ2-2, with 7 nucleotides matching TRBD2. Germline CDR1 reads MNHNY; CDR2 reads SVGAGI (reference sequence). The CDR3 sequence is 16 residues long. V lost 6 bases, J lost 7 bases, and 14 bases stayed unmatched. The CDR3 reads CASSLTSYMHGGELFF. The CDR3 DNA is TGTGCCAGCAGCCTGACTAGCTATATGCATGGCGGGGAGCTGTTTTTT.